These 19 T cell receptor beta chains were sequenced from one sample in a study of human T cells and chemical hapten exposure. Indicated time point: pre-sensitization, week 0. Treatment meaning: therapeutic diphenylcyclopropenone sensitization with weekly scalp DPC. In TCRdb, the RACE reads were re-called with MiXCR into one record per CDR3 protein. The sample consists of tens of thousands of distinct CDR3 sequences, under 12% of them appearing once. Source: whole blood, taken in connection with sensitization to the hapten diphenylcyclopropenone (DPC). All receptors derive from a young man with alopecia areata. Some clones in this sample may be carry-over from other donors' samples.

There are a few counts of this clonotype. This chain joins TRBV5-1 and TRBJ2-2, with 7 bases that match TRBD1. This CDR3 has 16 residues. Per germline, CDR1 SGHRS and CDR2 YFSETQ. V shed 2 bases and J 0 bases; nucleotides not matched to a gene: 4. The CDR3 reads CASSLQGQTNTGELFF. The CDR3 bases are TGCGCCAGCAGCTTACAGGGACAGACGAACACCGGGGAGCTGTTTTTT.

The rearrangement uses TRBV5-1 and TRBJ2-6, with TRBD1 matching over 8 bases. The V and J ends lost 3 bases and 0 bases, in that order; junction bases with no gene match: 5. The CDR3 is 17 residues long. CDR1 is SGHRS, CDR2 YFSETQ, per germline. CDR3 in amino acids: CASSSGTGPSGANVLTF. The CDR3, as DNA: TGCGCCAGCAGCTCCGGGACAGGTCCCTCTGGGGCCAACGTCCTGACTTTC.

This clonotype has ten or more counts. The rearrangement uses TRBV2 and TRBJ2-5; 9 positions match TRBD1. The V gene's germline CDR1 is SNHLY and CDR2 FYNNEI. The CDR3 covers 14 residues. With 7 bases clipped from V and 4 bases from J, the junction kept 7 bases outside the gene matches. CDR3 residues: CASTRDRVAETQYF. The CDR3, as DNA: TGTGCCAGCACTAGGGACAGGGTGGCAGAGACCCAGTACTTC.

This clonotype was detected ten times or more. CDR3 coding DNA: TGTGCCAGCAGTCAGGGGAGTCTACCGGATTCAACGCAGTATTTT. Encoded protein: CASSQGSLPDSTQYF. The rearrangement joins TRBV11-3 to TRBJ2-3; D possibly corresponds to TRBD1 (6 bases). Deletions cut 6 bases from V and 9 bases from J, with 22 bases between. Germline V lookup: CDR1 SGHNT, CDR2 YENEEA. The length of the CDR3 is 15 residues.

This clonotype was detected a few times. This chain joins TRBV27 and TRBJ1-5; 8 bases fit TRBD1. Trimming took 3 bases from V and 2 from J; bases not matched to a gene: 3. The CDR3 is 15 amino acids. CDR1 and CDR2 from the germline V gene are MNHEY and SMNVEV (reference sequence). The CDR3: CASSLGGQGNQPQHF. CDR3 in DNA: TGTGCCAGCAGTTTGGGGGGACAGGGCAATCAGCCCCAGCATTTT.

This clonotype came up many times. CDR3 in amino acids: CASGSPPFDQPQHF. The DNA for the CDR3 is TGTGCTAGTGGTTCCCCCCCCTTTGACCAGCCCCAGCATTTT. The chain couples TRBV12-5 to TRBJ1-5; D not resolved. The CDR3 consists of 14 residues. Germline lookup yields CDR1 LGHNT and CDR2 FRNRAP. V was pared by 4 bases and J by 7 bases, with 14 bases between. Using reference TRBV12-5 and TRBJ1-5 for the parts outside the CDR3, the full variable domain is DARVTQTPRHKVTEMGQEVTMRCQPILGHNTVFWYRQTMMQGLELLAYFRNRAPLDDSGMPKDRFSAEMPDATLATLKIQPSEPRDSAVYFCASGSPPFDQPQHFGDGTRLSIL.

This clonotype turned up a few times. This chain connects TRBV11-2 to TRBJ1-3; D is undetermined. The CDR3 loop spans 15 amino acids. Germline CDR1 reads SGHAT; CDR2 reads FQNNGV. Trimming removed 4 bases from V and 3 bases from J, with 13 bases in between. The CDR3 spells CASSSEQLYGNTIYF. In DNA, the CDR3 is TGTGCCAGCAGCTCTGAACAGTTGTATGGAAACACCATATATTTT.

This clonotype was seen more than once but under ten times. The chain carries TRBV4-2 and TRBJ2-5; tentatively, D is TRBD1 (5 bases). This CDR3 is 16 amino acids long. V lost 4 bases and J lost 1, with 16 bases in between. CDR1 and CDR2 from the germline V gene are LGHNA and YNFKEQ. CDR3 nucleotide sequence: TGTGCCAGCAGCCTCCTACCAGGGCTCTCCCAAGAGACCCAGTACTTC. Protein: CASSLLPGLSQETQYF.

In its sample, this clonotype was seen many times. The gene calls are TRBV19 and TRBJ2-4; 7 bases align to TRBD1. Germline CDR1 and CDR2: LNHDA and SQIVND (reference sequence). This CDR3 has 14 residues. The V segment lost 3 bases and the J segment 5 bases; nucleotides outside the gene matches: 4. This chain's CDR3 is CASSIQGQQNIQYF. CDR3 nucleotides: TGTGCCAGTAGTATCCAGGGACAGCAAAACATTCAGTACTTC.

The chain is built from TRBV7-2 and TRBJ1-2; D gene uncertain. Germline CDR1 SGHTA, CDR2 FQGNSA. This CDR3 contains 13 residues. V dropped 0 bases and J dropped 5 bases, with 7 bases sitting between them. CDR3 DNA: TGTGCCAGCAGCTTAGCGTCCCAATATGGCTACACCTTC. Encoded protein: CASSLASQYGYTF.

Only a few counts were recorded for this clonotype. The chain joins TRBV5-6 to TRBJ1-1; 9 bases match TRBD1. The CDR3 covers 15 residues. Germline values: CDR1 SGHDT, CDR2 YYEEEE. With 0 bases clipped from V and 7 bases from J, the junction kept 7 bases outside the gene matches. The CDR3, as DNA: TGTGCCAGCAGCTTGGCCTGGGGACAGGGATATGAAGCTTTCTTT. Translated, it gives CASSLAWGQGYEAFF.

This clonotype was observed many times. The chain links TRBV7-8 to TRBJ2-7; D is perhaps TRBD1 (5 bases). The CDR3 has 15 amino acids. V lost 0 bases and J 0 bases, leaving 9 bases between the germline ends. CDR1 and CDR2 (germline): SGHVS, FQNEAQ. The chain's CDR3 is CASSLAWTTSYEQYV. CDR3 DNA: TGTGCCAGCAGCTTAGCTTGGACAACCTCCTACGAGCAGTACGTC.

This clonotype was observed a few times. The chain carries TRBV29-1 and TRBJ1-2; 7 bases agree with TRBD1. The V gene's germline CDR1 is SQVTM and CDR2 ANQGSEA. The CDR3 spans 13 residues. V lost 6 bases to trimming and J lost 2 bases; unmatched junction nucleotides: 6. The CDR3 nucleotides are TGCAGCGTCGGGGACAGCCCCAACTATGGCTACACCTTC. It yields the protein CSVGDSPNYGYTF.

The sample holds a few counts of this clonotype. The genes are TRBV5-1 and TRBJ2-7; 7 nucleotides line up with TRBD1. Trimming took 5 bases from V and 3 from J; bases not matched to a gene: 14. The germline CDR1 and CDR2 sequences are SGHRS and YFSETQ. The CDR3 is made up of 16 amino acids. In DNA, the CDR3 is TGCGCCAGCAGAATTGGGTCCGGGACAGCTAACTACGAGCAGTACTTC. It is translated as CASRIGSGTANYEQYF.

The chain links TRBV5-1 to TRBJ1-6; a possible D gene is TRBD1 (6 bases). Germline V gives CDR1 SGHRS, CDR2 YFSETQ. V was cut by 4 bases and J by 8 bases, with 13 bases left in between. The CDR3 loop spans 14 amino acids. The CDR3 nucleotides are TGCGCCAGCAGCCCGCCGGACAGAGATTCACCCCTCCACTTT. It codes for CASSPPDRDSPLHF.

This clonotype was seen only a few times. The V gene is TRBV19, the J gene TRBJ2-4; a possible D gene is TRBD1 (6 bases). Trimming left V 5 bases short and J 0 bases short, with 17 bases between. Germline lookup yields CDR1 LNHDA and CDR2 SQIVND (reference sequence). This CDR3 region has 17 residues. This CDR3 is CASSPETGPLAKNIQYF. CDR3 coding DNA: TGTGCCAGTAGTCCGGAGACAGGACCTCTAGCCAAAAACATTCAGTACTTC.

The CDR3 protein is CASSIRNEQFF. CDR3 sequence (DNA): TGTGCCAGCAGTATACGGAATGAGCAGTTCTTC. The chain joins TRBV27 to TRBJ2-1; D gene ambiguous. V dropped 5 bases and J dropped 7 bases, with 6 bases sitting between them. Germline V CDR1 and CDR2: MNHEY, SMNVEV (reference sequence). The CDR3 runs to 11 residues.

This clonotype is deemed medium-sized (0.01 to 0.1%). V is TRBV12-3 or TRBV12-4 and J is TRBJ1-1; D possibly corresponds to TRBD1 (6 bases). This CDR3 is 13 amino acids long. Trimming stripped 3 bases from V and 5 bases from J, with 10 bases between. The DNA of the CDR3 is TGTGCCAGCAGTTTCACAGGGCCTACTGAAGCTTTCTTT. Its translation is CASSFTGPTEAFF.

The J gene is TRBJ2-7, the V gene TRBV20-1, with D maybe TRBD1 (6 bases). CDR1 and CDR2 (germline): DFQATT, SNEGSKA (reference sequence). Trimming left V 5 bases short and J 5 bases short, with 10 bases between. The CDR3 has 11 amino acids. The CDR3 loop is CSAQSGDEQYV. The CDR3 coding sequence is TGCAGTGCTCAATCAGGGGACGAGCAGTACGTC.